Reported below is one T cell receptor beta chain. The germline CDR1 and CDR2 sequences are SGHRS and YFSETQ. The CDR3 loop spans 15 amino acids. V was trimmed by 0 bases and J by 0 bases, leaving 7 bases between them. Authors' data handling: Cell counts per sample came from amplifying reference gene primers. Profiling relied on immunoSEQ multiplex PCR, and the TCRdb table lists in-frame clones only, not all of them. V and J calls and clone size are copied from that table; D and trimming were computed from the DNA. The repertoire consists of nearly 85,000 clones, with about 83% occurring once and the leading ten covering over 15%. This entry is derived from a study of blood T cell repertoires in COVID-19. As for the study in general: PBMCs, B-cell-depleted T cells, or T cells provided the cDNA or gDNA that made up the material.

Sequences were obtained from peripheral blood. This chain uses TRBV5-1 with TRBJ2-1; unclear D gene. The TCR comes from a woman in her fifties or sixties with acute or convalescent COVID-19. For the CDR3, the DNA is TGCGCCAGCAGCTTGGATCTGAGCTCCTACAATGAGCAGTTCTTC. Translating gives CASSLDLSSYNEQFF.